Given below is one T cell receptor (beta chain) in context. Its antigen is unidentified. The data are from a study of T-cell reconstitution after alpha-beta-depleted transplantation in children. Study-level findings and limits: A year had passed since transplant, and T-cell counts and diversity by then came mostly from newly produced T cells. Reported findings indicate that, about two months after transplant, alpha-beta T cells came from several hundred expanded clones, which were derived from non-depleted graft cells. The high TCRbeta diversity at day 60 in some patients came from surviving recipient T cells and thymic progenitors.

Unique molecular identifiers were built into the TCRbeta library. TCRdb passed the PCR reads through MiXCR, listing each CDR3 protein once. The data show fewer than 550,000 distinct CDR3 sequences, 10% to 12% seen once. V dropped 5 bases and J dropped 1 base, with 13 bases sitting between them. The CDR3 sequence is 15 residues long. The chain is built from TRBV12-3 or TRBV12-4 and TRBJ2-3; the D is unclear. Sequenced here: PBMCs, mostly from graft donor cells, sampled 180 days after TCRalphabeta/CD19-depleted stem cell transplant. This sequence originates from a female patient aged 2 to 10 who had a stem cell transplant for aplastic anemia, so the T cells may come from the graft donor. CDR3 in DNA: TGTGCCAGCAGTCCCTACCGTTTGGGCACAGATACGCAGTATTTT. Translation: CASSPYRLGTDTQYF.